This T cell receptor (beta chain) was retrieved from a study of blood T cell repertoires in COVID-19 (dated by TCRdb to 2018 to 2020). The study in broad terms: The collaborator samples originated in the United States, Italy and Spain and spanned the acute and convalescent phases of COVID-19. The material from the prospective study consisted of cDNA or gDNA derived from T cells, B-cell-depleted T cells, or PBMCs. The dataset comprised deeply sampled blood TCRbeta repertoires from subjects exposed to, actively infected with, or recovered from COVID-19. The repertoires were released in a freely available public database meant as a resource for research on the immune response to SARS-CoV-2. The samples were drawn from two sources: the first 160 participants of the ongoing ImmuneRACE study, and over 950 subjects contributed by 6 global collaborators. A de-identified subject ID, COVID-19 status, age in years and sex were almost always included in the sample metadata. Where available, HLA class I and class II types were taken from metadata supplied by the sample provider and were not determined by assay-based typing.

Results and caveats for the whole study, not just this receptor: The amount of clinical and demographic metadata varied by source and participant and was provided uncurated.

Each collaborating institution followed its own protocols to collect whole blood in K2EDTA tubes. For TCRbeta analysis, collaborators shipped samples in one of three forms: frozen whole blood, isolated PBMCs, or DNA extracted from either of those sample types. The immunoSEQ Assay, a bias-controlled multiplex PCR, was used to amplify TCRbeta CDR3 regions from genomic DNA. Per the authors' processing: The number of nucleated cells in each sample was estimated by amplification of reference gene primers within the assay. To quantify the absolute abundance of each unique TCRbeta CDR3 rearrangement, sequence reads were collapsed and filtered. Productive Simpson clonality was computed per sample as the square root of Simpson's diversity index over productive rearrangements. TCRdb limited this immuneACCESS table to in-frame rearrangements with V and J called. A share of clones is missing; checked studies link under half to unresolved V genes, and the rest is unexplained. V, J and clone size derive from that table, while D and trimming were established from the DNA sequence. The sample contains 50,000 to 70,000 clones, roughly 76% of them found a single time. Approximately 20% of the sample is held by the ten biggest clonotypes.

Comment on this clone: Its antigen is still unknown. Base-call qualities are not available, and no considerably larger clone is one nucleotide away.

CDR1 and CDR2 were assigned from the germline V gene as SGHRS and YFSETQ. The CDR3, cysteine through phenylalanine, is 16 amino acids long. The CDR3 DNA has 48 bases and is translated from base 1. V is pruned by 7 bases and J by 2 bases, leaving 8 bases of the junction without a gene match. The sequenced material came from peripheral blood. This sequence originates from a man over 45 with active or convalescent COVID-19. The V gene is TRBV5-1 and the J gene is TRBJ2-2; 10 of the junction bases match TRBD2. The CDR3 loop reads CASGASGGYNTGELFF. The bases are TGCGCCAGCGGGGCTAGCGGGGGATACAACACCGGGGAGCTGTTTTTT.